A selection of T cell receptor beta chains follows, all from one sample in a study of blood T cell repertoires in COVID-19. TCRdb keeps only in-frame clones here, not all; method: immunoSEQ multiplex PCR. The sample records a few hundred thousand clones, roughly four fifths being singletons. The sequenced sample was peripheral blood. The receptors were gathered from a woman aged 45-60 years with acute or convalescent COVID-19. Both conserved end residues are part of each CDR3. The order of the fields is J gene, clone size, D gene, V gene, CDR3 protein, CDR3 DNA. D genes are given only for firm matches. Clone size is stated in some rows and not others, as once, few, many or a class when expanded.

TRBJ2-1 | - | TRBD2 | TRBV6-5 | CASSSSGGEGVGEQFF | TGTGCCAGCAGTTCCTCGGGGGGAGAAGGAGTGGGTGAGCAGTTCTTC
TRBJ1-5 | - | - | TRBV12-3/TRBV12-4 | CASSFSRDQPQHF | TGTGCCAGCAGTTTTTCCAGGGATCAGCCCCAGCATTTT
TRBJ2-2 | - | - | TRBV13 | CASSYPDRFGELFF | TGTGCCAGCAGCTATCCCGACAGGTTCGGGGAGCTGTTTTTT
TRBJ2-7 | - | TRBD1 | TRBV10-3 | CAIRRTGTGDSYEQYF | TGTGCCATCAGAAGAACCGGGACAGGCGATTCCTACGAGCAGTACTTC
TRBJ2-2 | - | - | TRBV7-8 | CASKDYLATGELFF | TGTGCCAGCAAGGACTACCTTGCCACCGGGGAGCTGTTTTTT
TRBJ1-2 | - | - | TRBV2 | CASSVDKHYGYTF | TGTGCCAGCAGTGTAGACAAACACTATGGCTACACCTTC
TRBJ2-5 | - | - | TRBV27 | CASSPPGGRTQYF | TGTGCCAGCAGCCCTCCGGGGGGCCGGACCCAGTACTTC
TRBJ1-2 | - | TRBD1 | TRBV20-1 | CSASKGQGDGYTF | TGCAGTGCTAGTAAAGGACAGGGAGATGGCTACACCTTC
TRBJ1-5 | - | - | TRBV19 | CASSIDLRNQPQHF | TGTGCCAGTAGTATAGATCTGAGGAATCAGCCCCAGCATTTT
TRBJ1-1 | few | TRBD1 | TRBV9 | CASSSLSGTGGTAFF | TGTGCCAGCAGCTCATTATCCGGGACAGGGGGGACAGCTTTCTTT
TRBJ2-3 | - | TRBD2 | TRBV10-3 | CAISRGGPTDTQYF | TGTGCCATCAGTCGGGGGGGCCCCACAGATACGCAGTATTTT
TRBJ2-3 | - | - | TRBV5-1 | CATGVGGTDTQYF | TGCGCCACCGGAGTAGGAGGCACAGATACGCAGTATTTT
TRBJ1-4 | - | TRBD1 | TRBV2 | CASADRANEKLFF | TGTGCCAGCGCCGACAGGGCAAATGAAAAACTGTTTTTT
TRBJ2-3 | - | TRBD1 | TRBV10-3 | CASRGHASTDTQYF | TGTGCCAGCAGGGGGCATGCTAGCACAGATACGCAGTATTTT
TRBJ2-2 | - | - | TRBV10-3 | CAISGGLNTGELFF | TGTGCCATCAGCGGGGGGCTGAACACCGGGGAGCTGTTTTTT
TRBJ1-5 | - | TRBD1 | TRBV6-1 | CASGQTGGYQPQHF | TGTGCCAGCGGTCAGACAGGGGGTTATCAGCCCCAGCATTTT
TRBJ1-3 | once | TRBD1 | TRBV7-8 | CASSLAQGPGNTIYF | TGTGCCAGCAGCTTAGCACAGGGGCCTGGAAACACCATATATTTT
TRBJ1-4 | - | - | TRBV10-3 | CAISESAGYEKLFF | TGTGCCATCAGTGAGTCGGCAGGGTACGAAAAACTGTTTTTT
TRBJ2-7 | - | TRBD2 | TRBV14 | CASSQELAGGREQYF | TGTGCCAGCAGCCAAGAGCTAGCGGGAGGACGCGAGCAGTACTTC
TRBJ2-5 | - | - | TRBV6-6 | CASSYTRGSETQYF | TGTGCCAGCAGTTACACCAGGGGATCGGAGACCCAGTACTTC
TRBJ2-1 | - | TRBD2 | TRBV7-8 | CASTRREVFSYNEQFF | TGTGCCAGCACCAGACGGGAGGTTTTCTCTTACAATGAGCAGTTCTTC
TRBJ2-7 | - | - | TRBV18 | CASSPPARVERYF | TGTGCCAGCTCACCACCCGCGAGGGTAGAAAGGTACTTC
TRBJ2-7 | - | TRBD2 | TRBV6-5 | CASSYPGTSVEYF | TGTGCCAGCAGTTACCCCGGGACTAGCGTGGAGTACTTC